This T cell receptor beta chain is from a study of cytomegalovirus exposure and HLA in healthy donors. PCR was performed using 60 Vbeta and 13 Jbeta primers. Libraries were prepared by immunoSEQ multiplex PCR; TCRdb keeps only in-frame clonotypes and omits some of them. The listing records some 41,000 clones. With respect to this clone: Its antigen is not identified.

Points from the study as a whole: An apparent linkage of common viral pathogens to several of the most significant clusters emerged in a later analysis. It was only CMV serostatus that was available as immune exposure information.

Trimming stripped 2 bases from V and 7 bases from J, with 11 bases between. The CDR3 runs 14 residues. Germline assignment: CDR1 PRHDT and CDR2 FYEKMQ (reference sequence). The source of this sequence is a male donor in good health and CMV-seronegative. V is TRBV13 and J is TRBJ1-4; a possible D gene is TRBD1 (5 bases). The specimen was PBMCs. CDR3 coding DNA: TGTGCCAGCAGCTTACGCAGGGAGGTTGAAAAACTGTTTTTT. It encodes CASSLRREVEKLFF.